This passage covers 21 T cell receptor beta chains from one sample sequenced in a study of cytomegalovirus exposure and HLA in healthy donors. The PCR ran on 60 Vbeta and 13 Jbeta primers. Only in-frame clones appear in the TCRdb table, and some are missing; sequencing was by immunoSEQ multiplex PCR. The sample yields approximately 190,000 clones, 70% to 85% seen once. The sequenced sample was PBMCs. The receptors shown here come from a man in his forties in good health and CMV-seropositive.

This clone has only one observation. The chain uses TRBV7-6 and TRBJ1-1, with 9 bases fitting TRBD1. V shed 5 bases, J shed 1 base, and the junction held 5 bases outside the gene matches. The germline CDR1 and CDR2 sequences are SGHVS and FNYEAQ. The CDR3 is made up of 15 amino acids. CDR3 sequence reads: CASSLLTGGNTEAFF. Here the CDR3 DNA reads TGTGCCAGCAGCCTCTTGACAGGGGGGAACACTGAAGCTTTCTTT.

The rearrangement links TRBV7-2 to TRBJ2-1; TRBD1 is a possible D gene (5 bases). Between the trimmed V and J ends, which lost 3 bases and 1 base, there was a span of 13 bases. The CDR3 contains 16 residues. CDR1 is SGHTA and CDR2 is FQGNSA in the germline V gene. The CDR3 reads CASSLRQGSSYNEQFF. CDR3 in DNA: TGTGCCAGCAGCTTGCGGCAGGGCTCATCCTACAATGAGCAGTTCTTC.

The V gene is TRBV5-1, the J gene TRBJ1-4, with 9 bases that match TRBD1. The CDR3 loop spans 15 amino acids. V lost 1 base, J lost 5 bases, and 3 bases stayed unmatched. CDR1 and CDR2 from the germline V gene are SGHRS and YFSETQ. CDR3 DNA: TGCGCCAGCAGCTTGCACAGGGGGCCGAATGAAAAACTGTTTTTT. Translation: CASSLHRGPNEKLFF.

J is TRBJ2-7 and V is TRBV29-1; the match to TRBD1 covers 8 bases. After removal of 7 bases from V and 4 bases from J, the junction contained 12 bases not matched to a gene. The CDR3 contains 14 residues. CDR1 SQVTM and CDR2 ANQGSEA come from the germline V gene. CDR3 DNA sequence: TGCAGCGCCGTCAGCAGGGGGCTTCAGTACGAGCAGTACTTC. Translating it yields CSAVSRGLQYEQYF.

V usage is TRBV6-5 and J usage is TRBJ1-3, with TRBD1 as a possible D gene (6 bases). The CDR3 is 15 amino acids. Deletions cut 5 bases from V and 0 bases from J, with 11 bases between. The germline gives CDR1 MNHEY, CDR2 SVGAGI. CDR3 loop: CASSRGQSSGNTIYF. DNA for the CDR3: TGTGCCAGCAGTCGCGGACAGTCCTCTGGAAACACCATATATTTT.

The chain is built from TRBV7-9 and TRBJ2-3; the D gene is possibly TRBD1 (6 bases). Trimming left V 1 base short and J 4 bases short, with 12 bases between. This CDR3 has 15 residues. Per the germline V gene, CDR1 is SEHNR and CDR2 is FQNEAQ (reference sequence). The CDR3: CASSLGNRVSDTQYF. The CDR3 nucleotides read TGTGCCAGCAGCTTAGGCAACAGGGTTTCAGATACGCAGTATTTT.

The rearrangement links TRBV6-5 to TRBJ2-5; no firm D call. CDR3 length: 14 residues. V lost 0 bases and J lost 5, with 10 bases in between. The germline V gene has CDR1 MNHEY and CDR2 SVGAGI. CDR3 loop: CASSYSMAVETQYF. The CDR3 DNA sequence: TGTGCCAGCAGTTACTCGATGGCTGTTGAGACCCAGTACTTC.

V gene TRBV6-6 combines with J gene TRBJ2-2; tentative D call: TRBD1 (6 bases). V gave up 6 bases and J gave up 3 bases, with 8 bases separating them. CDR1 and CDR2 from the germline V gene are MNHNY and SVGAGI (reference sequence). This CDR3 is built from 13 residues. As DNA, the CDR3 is TGTGCCAGCAGACGACAGGACACCGGGGAGCTGTTTTTT. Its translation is CASRRQDTGELFF.

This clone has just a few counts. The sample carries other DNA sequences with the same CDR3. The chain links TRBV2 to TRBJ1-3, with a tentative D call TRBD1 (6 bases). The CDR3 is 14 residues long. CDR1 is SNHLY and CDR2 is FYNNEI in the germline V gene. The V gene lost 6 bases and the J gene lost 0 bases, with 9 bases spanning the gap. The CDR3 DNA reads TGTGCCAGCAGACAGGGTAGCTCTGGAAACACCATATATTTT. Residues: CASRQGSSGNTIYF.

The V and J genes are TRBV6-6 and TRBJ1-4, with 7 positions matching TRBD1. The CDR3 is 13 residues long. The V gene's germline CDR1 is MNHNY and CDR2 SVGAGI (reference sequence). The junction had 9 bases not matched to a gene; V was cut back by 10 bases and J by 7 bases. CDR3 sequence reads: CATGAGGIEKLFF. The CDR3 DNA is TGTGCCACGGGGGCAGGGGGAATTGAAAAACTGTTTTTT.

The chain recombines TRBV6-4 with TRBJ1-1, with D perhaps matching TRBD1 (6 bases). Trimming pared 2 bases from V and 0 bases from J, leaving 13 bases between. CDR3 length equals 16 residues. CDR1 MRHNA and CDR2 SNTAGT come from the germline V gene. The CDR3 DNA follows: TGTGCCAGCAGTGACGGGACAACGGTCATGAACACTGAAGCTTTCTTT. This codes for CASSDGTTVMNTEAFF.

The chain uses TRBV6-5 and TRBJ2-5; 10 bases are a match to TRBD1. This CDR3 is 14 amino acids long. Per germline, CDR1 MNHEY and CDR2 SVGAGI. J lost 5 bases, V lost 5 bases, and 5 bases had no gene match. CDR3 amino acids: CASSVDRGPETQYF. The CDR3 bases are TGTGCCAGCAGTGTCGACAGGGGGCCTGAGACCCAGTACTTC.

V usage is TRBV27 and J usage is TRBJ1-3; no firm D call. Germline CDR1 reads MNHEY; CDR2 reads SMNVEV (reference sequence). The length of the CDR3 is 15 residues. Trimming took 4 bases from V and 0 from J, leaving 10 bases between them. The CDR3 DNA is TGTGCCAGCAGTTCCCGACTGAACTCTGGAAACACCATATATTTT. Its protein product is CASSSRLNSGNTIYF.

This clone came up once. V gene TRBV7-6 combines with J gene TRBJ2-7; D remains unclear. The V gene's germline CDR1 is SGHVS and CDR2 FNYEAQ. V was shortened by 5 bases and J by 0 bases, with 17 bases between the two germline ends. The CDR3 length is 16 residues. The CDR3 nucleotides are TGTGCCAGCAGCCTTACAGCTACAGAGAGCTCCTACGAGCAGTACTTC. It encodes CASSLTATESSYEQYF.

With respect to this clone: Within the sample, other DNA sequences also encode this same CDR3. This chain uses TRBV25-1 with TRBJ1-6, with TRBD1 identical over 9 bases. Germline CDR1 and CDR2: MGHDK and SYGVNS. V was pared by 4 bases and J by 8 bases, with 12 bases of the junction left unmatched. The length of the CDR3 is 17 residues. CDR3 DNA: TGTGCCAGCAGTGGACCGGGACAGGGATTTGGGTATTCACCCCTCCACTTT. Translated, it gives CASSGPGQGFGYSPLHF.

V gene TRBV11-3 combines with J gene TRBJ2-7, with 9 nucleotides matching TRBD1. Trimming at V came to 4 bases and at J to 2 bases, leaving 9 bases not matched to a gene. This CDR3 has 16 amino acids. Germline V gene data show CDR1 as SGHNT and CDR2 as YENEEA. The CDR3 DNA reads TGTGCCAGCAGCTCGTGGGACAGGGAGTGGGCCTACGAGCAGTACTTC. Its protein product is CASSSWDREWAYEQYF.

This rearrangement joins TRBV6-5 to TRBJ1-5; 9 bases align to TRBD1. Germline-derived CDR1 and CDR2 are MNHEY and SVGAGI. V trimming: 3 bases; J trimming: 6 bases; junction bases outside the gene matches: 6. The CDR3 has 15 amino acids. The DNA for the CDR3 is TGTGCCAGCAGTTATTCCGGGACAGGGCTTCAGCCCCAGCATTTT. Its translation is CASSYSGTGLQPQHF.

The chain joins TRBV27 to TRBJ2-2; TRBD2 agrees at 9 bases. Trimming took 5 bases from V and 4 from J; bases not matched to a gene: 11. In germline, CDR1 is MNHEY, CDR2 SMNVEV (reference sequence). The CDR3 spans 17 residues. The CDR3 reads CASSPVAGAGLTGELFF. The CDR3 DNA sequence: TGTGCCAGCAGTCCCGTAGCGGGAGCCGGGCTCACCGGGGAGCTGTTTTTT.

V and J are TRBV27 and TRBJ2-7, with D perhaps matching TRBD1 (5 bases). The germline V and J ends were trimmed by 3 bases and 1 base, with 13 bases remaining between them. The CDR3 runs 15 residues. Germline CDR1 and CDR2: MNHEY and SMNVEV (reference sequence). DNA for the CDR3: TGTGCCAGCAGTTTGGGGTCTGGGGCGTCCTACGAGCAGTACTTC. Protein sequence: CASSLGSGASYEQYF.

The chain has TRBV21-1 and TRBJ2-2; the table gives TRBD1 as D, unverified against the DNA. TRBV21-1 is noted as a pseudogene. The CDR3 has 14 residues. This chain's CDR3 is CASSKVNSTGELFF. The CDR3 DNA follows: TGTGCCAGCAGCAAAGTGAACAGCACCGGGGAGCTGTTTTTT.

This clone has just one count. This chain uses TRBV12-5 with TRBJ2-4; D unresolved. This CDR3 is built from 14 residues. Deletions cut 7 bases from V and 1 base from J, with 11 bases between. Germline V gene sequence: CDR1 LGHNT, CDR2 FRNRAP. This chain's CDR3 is CASAVPGAKNIQYF. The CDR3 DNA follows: TGTGCTAGTGCAGTACCCGGGGCCAAAAACATTCAGTACTTC.